The 12 T cell receptor beta chains listed next were all sequenced from one sample in a study of OX40 agonist ivuxolimab in advanced cancers. Here immunoSEQ multiplex PCR was the method, and the copy in TCRdb shows in-frame clones only, minus some. The table lists 70,000 to 80,000 clones, about nine tenths of them singletons. The input for sequencing was CD4+ or CD8+ T cells sorted from blood, taken in a trial of the OX40 agonist ivuxolimab. These receptors were obtained from an adult with an advanced solid tumor such as melanoma, head and neck, liver or kidney cancer.

The V and J genes are TRBV11-2 and TRBJ1-2; D call uncertain. CDR1 SGHAT and CDR2 FQNNGV come from the germline V gene. CDR3 length: 14 amino acids. V dropped 5 bases and J dropped 0 bases, with 10 bases sitting between them. CDR3 sequence: CASSPAGTNYGYTF. CDR3 nucleotides: TGTGCCAGCAGCCCCGCAGGTACTAACTATGGCTACACCTTC.

This chain connects TRBV27 to TRBJ2-3; 8 nucleotides align to TRBD1. CDR3 length: 14 residues. Germline V gene sequence: CDR1 MNHEY, CDR2 SMNVEV (reference sequence). Unmatched junction bases numbered 8, after V lost 7 bases and J lost 5 bases. The CDR3 bases are TGTGCCAGCAAAGGACAGGGCTTTAGAGATACGCAGTATTTT. It yields the protein CASKGQGFRDTQYF.

The chain employs TRBV11-2 and TRBJ2-5; TRBD1 might be the D (6 bases). Trimming took off 4 bases at V and 2 bases at J, with 8 bases between the two ends. The CDR3 runs 13 residues. Germline lookup yields CDR1 SGHAT and CDR2 FQNNGV. The CDR3 DNA sequence: TGTGCCAGCAGCTCACAGGGACAAGAGACCCAGTACTTC. Its translation is CASSSQGQETQYF.

The chain carries TRBV9 and TRBJ2-7; D not resolved. The V and J ends lost 4 bases and 5 bases respectively, with 13 bases between them. Per the germline V gene, CDR1 is SGDLS and CDR2 is YYNGEE. There are 13 residues in the CDR3. The CDR3 sequence: CASSKGNGDEQYF. CDR3 DNA sequence: TGTGCCAGCAGCAAGGGAAATGGCGACGAGCAGTACTTC.

V and J are TRBV28 and TRBJ1-2, with a weak D call TRBD1 (5 bases). V was pared by 6 bases and J by 5 bases, with 25 bases between. The germline CDR1 and CDR2 sequences are MDHEN and SYDVKM. CDR3 length: 17 amino acids. CDR3 residues: CASSQGGGAYRFYGYTF. The CDR3 bases are TGTGCCAGCAGCCAGGGTGGTGGCGCCTATAGATTTTATGGCTACACCTTC.

The sample holds a few counts of this clone. The chain recombines TRBV14 with TRBJ2-2; D unclear. Deletions cut 1 base from V and 6 bases from J, with 6 bases between. CDR1 and CDR2 from the germline V gene are SGHDN and FVKESK. The CDR3 covers 13 residues. CDR3 in DNA: TGTGCCAGCAGCCAAGTACTTTCCGGGGAGCTGTTTTTT. Translated: CASSQVLSGELFF.

The rearrangement joins TRBV4-1 to TRBJ2-2, with D possibly TRBD1 on 5 matching bases. The length of the CDR3 is 15 residues. Trimming took 4 bases from V and 1 from J, leaving 10 bases between them. Germline CDR1 MGHRA, CDR2 YSYEKL. In DNA, the CDR3 is TGCGCCAGCAGCCTCGGACACGGGAACACCGGGGAGCTGTTTTTT. Its protein product is CASSLGHGNTGELFF.

The CDR3 DNA reads as TGCGCCAGCAGACCTGCCGGGACAACGAACACCGGGGAGCTGTTTTTT. Protein: CASRPAGTTNTGELFF. The rearrangement joins TRBV5-1 to TRBJ2-2; perhaps TRBD1 as D (6 bases). CDR3 length equals 16 residues. Looked up from germline, CDR1 is SGHRS and CDR2 is YFSETQ. V dropped 5 bases and J dropped 0 bases, with 14 bases sitting between them.

This clone was recorded only once. The V call is TRBV27, the J call TRBJ2-7; D may be TRBD1 or TRBD2 (7 bases each). This CDR3 spans 14 amino acids. Germline V gives CDR1 MNHEY, CDR2 SMNVEV (reference sequence). The germline V and J ends were trimmed by 8 bases and 0 bases, with 14 bases remaining between them. CDR3 sequence reads: CASGRDSVSYEQYF. The DNA of the CDR3 is TGTGCCAGCGGGAGGGACAGCGTCTCCTACGAGCAGTACTTC.

The chain has TRBV7-2 and TRBJ2-7, with D possibly being TRBD1 or TRBD2 (5 bases each). The CDR3 length is 15 residues. V lost 7 bases to trimming and J lost 0 bases, with 16 bases between them. Germline-derived CDR1 and CDR2 are SGHTA and FQGNSA. The CDR3 DNA follows: TGTGCCAGCACCCAAGCGTCGGGGACCTCCTACGAGCAGTACTTC. It yields the protein CASTQASGTSYEQYF.

V gene TRBV30 combines with J gene TRBJ2-4; D remains unclear. The length of the CDR3 is 15 residues. CDR1 and CDR2 (germline): GTSNPN, SVGIG (reference sequence). Trimming shortened V by 5 bases and J by 1 base, and 15 bases separated the two germline ends. CDR3 amino acids: CAWEASGGAKNIQYF. The CDR3 DNA reads as TGTGCCTGGGAAGCATCCGGTGGGGCCAAAAACATTCAGTACTTC. The full variable domain, completed using reference TRBV30 and TRBJ2-4, is SQTIHQWPATLVQPVGSPLSLECTVEGTSNPNLYWYRQAAGRGLQLLFYSVGIGQISSEVPQNLSASRPQDRQFILSSKKLLLSDSGFYLCAWEASGGAKNIQYFGAGTRLSVL.

The chain joins TRBV6-6 to TRBJ2-7; TRBD1 aligns across 7 bases. The junction had 11 bases not matched to a gene; V was cut back by 8 bases and J by 7 bases. This CDR3 contains 13 residues. Germline lookup yields CDR1 MNHNY and CDR2 SVGAGI (reference sequence). CDR3 nucleotides: TGTGCCAGCCAACAGGGGTTATTAGGGGAGCAGTACTTC. This sequence encodes CASQQGLLGEQYF.